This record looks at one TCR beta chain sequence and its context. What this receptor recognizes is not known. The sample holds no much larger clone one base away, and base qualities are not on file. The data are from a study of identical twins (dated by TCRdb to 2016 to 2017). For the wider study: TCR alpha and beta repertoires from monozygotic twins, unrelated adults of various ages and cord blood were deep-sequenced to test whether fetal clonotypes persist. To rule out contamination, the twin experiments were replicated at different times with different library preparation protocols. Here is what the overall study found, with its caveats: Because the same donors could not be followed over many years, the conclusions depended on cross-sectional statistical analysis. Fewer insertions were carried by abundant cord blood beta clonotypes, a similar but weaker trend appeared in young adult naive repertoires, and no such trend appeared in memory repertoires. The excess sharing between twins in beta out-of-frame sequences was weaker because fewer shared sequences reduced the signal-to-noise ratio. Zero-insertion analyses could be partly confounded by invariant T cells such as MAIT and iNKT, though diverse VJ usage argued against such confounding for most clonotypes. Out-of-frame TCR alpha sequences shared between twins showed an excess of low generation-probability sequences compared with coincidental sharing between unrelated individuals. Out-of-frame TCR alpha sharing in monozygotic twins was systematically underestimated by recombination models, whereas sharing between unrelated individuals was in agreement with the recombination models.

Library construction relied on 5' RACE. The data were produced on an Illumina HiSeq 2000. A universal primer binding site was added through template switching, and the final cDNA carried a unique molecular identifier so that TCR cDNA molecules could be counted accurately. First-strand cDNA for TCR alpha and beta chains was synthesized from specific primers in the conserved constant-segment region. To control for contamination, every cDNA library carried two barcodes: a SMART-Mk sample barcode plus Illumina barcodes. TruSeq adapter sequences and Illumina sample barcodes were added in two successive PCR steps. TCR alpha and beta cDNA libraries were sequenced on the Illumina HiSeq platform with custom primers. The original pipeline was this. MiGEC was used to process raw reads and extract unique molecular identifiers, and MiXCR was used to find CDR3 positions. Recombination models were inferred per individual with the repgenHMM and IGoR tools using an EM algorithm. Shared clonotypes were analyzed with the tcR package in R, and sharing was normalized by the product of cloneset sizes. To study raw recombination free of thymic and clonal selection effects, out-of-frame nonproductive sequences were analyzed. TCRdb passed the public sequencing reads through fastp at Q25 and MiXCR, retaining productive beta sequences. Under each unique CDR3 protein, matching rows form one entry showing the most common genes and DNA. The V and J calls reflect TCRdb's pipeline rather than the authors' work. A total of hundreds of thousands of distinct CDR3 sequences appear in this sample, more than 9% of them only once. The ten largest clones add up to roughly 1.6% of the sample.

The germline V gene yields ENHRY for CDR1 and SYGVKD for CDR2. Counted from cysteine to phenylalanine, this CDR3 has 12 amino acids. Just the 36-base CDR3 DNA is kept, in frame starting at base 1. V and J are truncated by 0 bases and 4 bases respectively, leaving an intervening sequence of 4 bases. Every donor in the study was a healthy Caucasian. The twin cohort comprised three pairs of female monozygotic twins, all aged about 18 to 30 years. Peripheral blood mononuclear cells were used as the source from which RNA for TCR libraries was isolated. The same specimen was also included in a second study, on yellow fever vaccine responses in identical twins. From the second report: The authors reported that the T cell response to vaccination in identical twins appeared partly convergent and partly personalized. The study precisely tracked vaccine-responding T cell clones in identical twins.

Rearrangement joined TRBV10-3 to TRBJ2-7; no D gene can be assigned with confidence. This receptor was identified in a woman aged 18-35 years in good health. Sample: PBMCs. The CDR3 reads CAISESTYEQYF. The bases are TGTGCCATCAGTGAGTCGACTTACGAGCAGTACTTC.